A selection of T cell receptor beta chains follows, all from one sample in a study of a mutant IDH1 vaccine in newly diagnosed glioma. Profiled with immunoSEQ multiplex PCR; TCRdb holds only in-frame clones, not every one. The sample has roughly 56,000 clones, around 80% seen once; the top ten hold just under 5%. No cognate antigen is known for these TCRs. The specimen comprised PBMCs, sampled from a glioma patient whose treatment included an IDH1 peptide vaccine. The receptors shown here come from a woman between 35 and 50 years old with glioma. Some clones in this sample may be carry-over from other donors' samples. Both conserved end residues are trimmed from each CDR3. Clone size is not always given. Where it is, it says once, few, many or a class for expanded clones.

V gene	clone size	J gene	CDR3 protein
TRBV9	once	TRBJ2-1	ASSVGRWKQGKNEQF
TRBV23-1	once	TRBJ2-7	ASSQRRIIYEQY
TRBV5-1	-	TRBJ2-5	ASSLAGLGQETQY
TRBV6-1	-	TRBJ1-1	ASSKLTGRGAF
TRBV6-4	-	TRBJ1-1	ASSAEDRGYTEAF
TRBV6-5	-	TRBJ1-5	ASKVSGGGQPQH
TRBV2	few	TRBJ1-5	ASSRQGNQPQH
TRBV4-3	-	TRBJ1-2	ASSQDERTGTRGGYT
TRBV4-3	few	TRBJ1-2	ASSQDLGMGGYT
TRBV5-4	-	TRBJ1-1	ASSLEQNTEAF
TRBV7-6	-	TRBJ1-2	ASSLADRGGGYT
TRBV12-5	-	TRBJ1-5	ASGPGTGLNQPQH
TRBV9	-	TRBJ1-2	ASSVLDSRSNYGYT
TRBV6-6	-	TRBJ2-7	ASSFPDAGEQY
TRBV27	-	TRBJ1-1	ASSLGGSTEAF
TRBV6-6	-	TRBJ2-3	ASSYPGQGADTQY
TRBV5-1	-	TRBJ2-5	ASKYGGSGETQY
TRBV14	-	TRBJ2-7	ASSQVRTGFYEQY
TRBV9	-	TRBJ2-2	ASSVTLAGKTGELF
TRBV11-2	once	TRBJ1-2	ASSPSVGGGYGYT
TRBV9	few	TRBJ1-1	ASSVLTPGGGNTEAF
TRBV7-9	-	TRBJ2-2	ASRDLGQGANGELF
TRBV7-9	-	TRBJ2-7	ASSFISGTYEQY
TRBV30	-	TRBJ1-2	AWSHASTGRGGYT
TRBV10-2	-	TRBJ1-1	ASSELRENTEAF
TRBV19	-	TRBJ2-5	ASSLRSRETQY
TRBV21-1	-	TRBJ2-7	ASTPGAEQY
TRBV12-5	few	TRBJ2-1	ATELTATYNEQF
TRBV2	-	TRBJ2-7	ASSPPGGSYEQY
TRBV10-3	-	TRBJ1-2	AISESTRGLGYT
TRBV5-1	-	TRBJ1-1	ASSGYPGGNTEAF
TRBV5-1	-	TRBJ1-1	ASSLGGFPNTEAF
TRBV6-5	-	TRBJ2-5	ASSYRDRGRETQY
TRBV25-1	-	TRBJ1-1	ASSWGGGNTEAF
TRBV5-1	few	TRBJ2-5	ASSLRQPKETQY
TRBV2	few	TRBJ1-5	ASSAFILGRDQPQH
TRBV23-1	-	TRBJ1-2	ASRTGTGGGGYT
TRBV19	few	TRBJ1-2	ATLTGRYGYT
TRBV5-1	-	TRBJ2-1	ASSFGQGDEQF
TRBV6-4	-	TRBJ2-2	ASSDRDTGELF
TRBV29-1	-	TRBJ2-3	SVSRGRTDTQY
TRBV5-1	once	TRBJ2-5	ASSFGLRPGETQY
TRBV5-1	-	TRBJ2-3	ASARDSGAGDTQY
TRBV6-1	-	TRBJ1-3	ASRQPSGNTIY
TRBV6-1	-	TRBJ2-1	ASSTLETGGQF